This is a list of T cell receptor delta chains from one sample in a study of Vδ1+ human thymocytes. TCRdb re-called the multiplex PCR reads through CATT. The data show 70,000 to 90,000 delta-chain clones, with roughly a third seen just once and approximately 0.3% held by the top ten. The sample taken for sequencing was Vdelta1+ gamma-delta thymocytes from the thymus. All receptors derive from a boy under two years old who had congenital heart surgery. CDR3s include the opening cysteine and the closing phenylalanine or tryptophan. The order of the fields is V gene, J gene, clone size, D gene, CDR3 DNA, CDR3 protein. The D gene is left open where the match is weak. Size tells how often a clone was seen (once, few, many) or the class of an expanded clone, and some rows leave it out.

>TRDV1|TRDJ1|few|-
TGTGCTCTTGGGAACGTCTCCTTCCTACCGGGGGATACTTGTTCGTACACCGATAAACTCATCTTT
CALGNVSFLPGDTCSYTDKLIF
>TRDV1|TRDJ1|-|TRDD3
TGTGCTCTTGGGGAAAAGGGTCCTAGTCCACCTTACTGGGGGACGAAACTCATCTTT
CALGEKGPSPPYWGTKLIF
>TRDV1|TRDJ1|few|-
TGTGCTCTTGGGGCTTATTACACCGATAAACTCATCTTT
CALGAYYTDKLIF
>TRDV1|TRDJ1|-|-
TGTGCTCTCGGGGCGGCACGTACGTGCACCGATAAACTCATCTTT
CALGAARTCTDKLIF
>TRDV1|TRDJ1|-|-
TGTGCTCTTGGGGGTTCTAACGTGGGCCGGGGATCTCTCAGTCGTCCTCTGTACACCGATAAACTCATCTTT
CALGGSNVGRGSLSRPLYTDKLIF
>TRDV1|TRDJ1|few|-
TGTGCTCTTGGGGAACTTGTACTGGCTCCTACCAACGGGCGGATACAAAGACCCGATAAACTCATCTTT
CALGELVLAPTNGRIQRPDKLIF
>TRDV1|TRDJ1|-|-
TGTGCTCTTGGGGGAGCCCTGCGCTCCTGGGGACAATACACCGATAAACTCATCTTT
CALGGALRSWGQYTDKLIF
>TRDV1|TRDJ1|-|TRDD3
TGTGCTCTTGGGGGAACGGGGGATGGCGGCCCCGAACTCATCTTT
CALGGTGDGGPELIF
>TRDV1|TRDJ1|-|TRDD3
TGTGCTCTTGGGGAAAACCACGACCCTCTGGGGGACATCAACACCGATAAACTCATCTTT
CALGENHDPLGDINTDKLIF
>TRDV1|TRDJ1|few|TRDD3
TGTGCTCTTGGGGAAGAGATCCTACGTAACTGGGGGCCCCCCTCTTACACCGATAAACTCATCTTT
CALGEEILRNWGPPSYTDKLIF
>TRDV1|TRDJ1|-|TRDD3
TGTGCTCTTGGGGAACGTTCCACTCCCCCTCGGACTGGGGGATACTTTGCCGATAAACTCATCTTT
CALGERSTPPRTGGYFADKLIF
>TRDV1|TRDJ1|-|TRDD3
TGTGCTCTTGGGGAAGGGTCTTCTTCGCCTGGGGGATACGGGATGTACACCGATAAACTCATCTTT
CALGEGSSSPGGYGMYTDKLIF
>TRDV1|TRDJ1|few|-
TGTGCTCTTGGGGAATGTATCGGATACCCCAAACTCATCTTT
CALGECIGYPKLIF
>TRDV1|TRDJ1|-|TRDD3
TGTGCTCTTGGGGCGAACTCGGCTGGGGGATACGAGGGGAAGGCCGATAAACTCATCTTT
CALGANSAGGYEGKADKLIF
>TRDV2|TRDJ1|once|TRDD3
TGTGCCACAAGGGGGATACAGGAGGGGATCTCGTACACCGATAAACTCATCTTT
CATRGIQEGISYTDKLIF
>TRDV1|TRDJ1|-|-
TGTGCTCTTGGGGAACGGGGGATCTTCCTACGCGTGGGACGGAGGGACAACACCGATAAACTCATCTTT
CALGERGIFLRVGRRDNTDKLIF
>TRDV1|TRDJ1|many|TRDD2
TGTGCTCTGCAGTCCACCCCCTACTTCCTACGAGGATACATGGTCGGACTCATCTTT
CALQSTPYFLRGYMVGLIF
>TRDV1|TRDJ1|-|-
TGTGCTCTTGGGCTTTCGACCTCAGATAAACTCATCTTT
CALGLSTSDKLIF
>TRDV1|TRDJ1|few|-
TGTGCTCTTGGGGGATATGGTGGACTCATCTTT
CALGGYGGLIF
>TRDV1|TRDJ1|-|TRDD3
TGTGCTCTTGGGGAAAGTAAAGGCGACTGGGGGATTCGGTACACCGATAAACTCATCTTT
CALGESKGDWGIRYTDKLIF
>TRDV1|TRDJ1|-|-
TGTGCTCTTGGGGAACAGTATTCCGTGAAACTCATCTTT
CALGEQYSVKLIF
>TRDV2|TRDJ1|-|TRDD3
TGTGCCTGTGACAATTCCTTTCTGGGGGATACGCGGAGAAGCGATAAACTCATCTTT
CACDNSFLGDTRRSDKLIF
>TRDV1|TRDJ1|-|TRDD3
TGTGCTCTTGGGGAACTCCACGGTGGGATACATGGATGCACCGATAAACTCATCTTT
CALGELHGGIHGCTDKLIF
>TRDV1|TRDJ1|-|TRDD3
TGTGCTCTTGGGGAATTGGCCTCAGGGGGATACCCTACGCCCCAGTACACCGATAAACTCATCTTT
CALGELASGGYPTPQYTDKLIF
>TRDV1|TRDJ1|-|TRDD3
TGTGCTCTTGGGGAACTTTTACCTACAAGGTGGGGGATTCCCTACGCCGATAAACTCATCTTT
CALGELLPTRWGIPYADKLIF
>TRDV1|TRDJ1|few|TRDD3
TGTGCTCTTGGGGACGCTCCAGGTGGAGCTTACTGGGGGATACGGATACTGTACACCGATAAACTCATCTTT
CALGDAPGGAYWGIRILYTDKLIF
>TRDV1|TRDJ1|few|TRDD3
TGTGCTCTTGGGGAACACTTCTACTGGGGTCTCGATAAACTCATCTTT
CALGEHFYWGLDKLIF
>TRDV1|TRDJ1|-|-
TGTGCTCTTGGGGTCCATCTTCCCACCAAACGTCAGGCTGGGGATAAACTCATCTTT
CALGVHLPTKRQAGDKLIF
>TRDV1|TRDJ1|-|-
TGTGCTCTTGGGGAACTAAAGGATACCGATAAACTCATCTTT
CALGELKDTDKLIF
>TRDV1|TRDJ1|few|-
TGTGCTCTTGGGGGTTCTGGGGCCATCGATAAACTCATCTTT
CALGGSGAIDKLIF
>TRDV1|TRDJ1|-|TRDD3
TGTGCTCTTGGGAGAAGATTTTACACCGTGCCCTGTACTGGGGGATACTTGTACACCGATAAACTCATCTTT
CALGRRFYTVPCTGGYLYTDKLIF
>TRDV1|TRDJ1|-|-
TGTGCTCTTGGGGGCTGGGGATTCAAAGGGGTGTACACCGATAAACTCATCTTT
CALGGWGFKGVYTDKLIF
>TRDV1|TRDJ1|few|-
TGTGCTCTCGAAGGTCGTAGCCGGGGACTCCTGTACACCGATAAACTCATCTTT
CALEGRSRGLLYTDKLIF
>TRDV1|TRDJ1|-|-
TGTGCTCTTGGGGAAAATTCCTTCTTTCACGAACGTCCTGATAAACTCATCTTT
CALGENSFFHERPDKLIF
>TRDV1|TRDJ1|few|TRDD3
TGTGCTCTTGGGGAACTTCCCCGGGGATACGACACCGATAAACTCATCTTT
CALGELPRGYDTDKLIF
>TRDV1|TRDJ1|-|-
-
CALGAPLEGGTDKLIF
>TRDV1|TRDJ1|-|TRDD3
TGCGCTCTTGGGGAACGGAAGTCCCCCTGGCCGTACTGGGGGACTTTATACACCGATAAACTCATCTTT
CALGERKSPWPYWGTLYTDKLIF
>TRDV1|TRDJ1|-|-
TGTGCTCTTGGGGAACTCCTACGGTCTCTGGAGGGGGTTGCGTACACCGATAAACTCATCTTT
CALGELLRSLEGVAYTDKLIF
>TRDV2|TRDJ1|-|TRDD3
TGTGCCTGTGCTACCGGAGTGCACTGGGGGATACCCATGGACACCGATAAACTCATCTTT
CACATGVHWGIPMDTDKLIF
>TRDV1|TRDJ1|-|-
TGTGCTCTTGGGGAACTTGGCCCTCCAGGGGGTCCCGATAAACTCATCTTT
CALGELGPPGGPDKLIF
>TRDV1|TRDJ1|few|TRDD3
TGTGCTCTTGGGGCTCCTATACTGGGGGATTGGGGCGATAAACTCATCTTT
CALGAPILGDWGDKLIF
>TRDV1|TRDJ1|-|-
TGTGCTCTTGGGGAGCTTCCTACGCTGGGGGCCGCGTACACCGATAAACTCATCTTT
CALGELPTLGAAYTDKLIF
>TRDV1|TRDJ1|-|TRDD3
TGTGCTCTTGGGGCAGGGGCCTTCCCCCGTACTGGGGGCCTCGAGAACACCGATAAACTCATCTTT
CALGAGAFPRTGGLENTDKLIF
>TRDV1|TRDJ1|few|-
TGTGCTCTTGGGGAAGGGTCGACCCTCTGGGGTTACACCGATAAACTCATCTTT
CALGEGSTLWGYTDKLIF
>TRDV1|TRDJ1|-|-
TGTGCTCTCGCGATTCCTAAGTCCGTACTGGGCCCGTACACCGATAAACTCATCTTT
CALAIPKSVLGPYTDKLIF
>TRDV1|TRDJ1|-|TRDD3
TGTGCTCTTGGGGAATCCCCGGCTTCCCGCTACTGGGGGATACACCCCGATAAACTCATCTTT
CALGESPASRYWGIHPDKLIF
>TRDV1|TRDJ1|-|-
TGTGCTCTGGGCCGATGCGGAGCGTACTGGAGGGGCACCGATAAACTCATCTTT
CALGRCGAYWRGTDKLIF
>TRDV1|TRDJ1|-|TRDD3
TGTGCTCTTGGGGAAACCCGGGGGATACCGTACACCGATAAACTCATCTTT
CALGETRGIPYTDKLIF
>TRDV1|TRDJ1|-|TRDD3
TGTGCTCTTGGTCCCCCCCCCTCCTATGGTCATACTGGGGGTCAAACTGATAAACTCATCTTT
CALGPPPSYGHTGGQTDKLIF
>TRDV1|TRDJ1|few|TRDD3
TGTGCTCTTGGGGAATTCATTCACCGTCGCCCGTTCCTACCCTGGGGGATGGCCGATAAACTCATCTTT
CALGEFIHRRPFLPWGMADKLIF
>TRDV1|TRDJ1|few|-
TGTGCTCTTGGGGAACTCGGGTTTTCCGTGCCTAAACTCATCTTT
CALGELGFSVPKLIF